Below, 29 T cell receptor beta chains from the same sample are listed, as sequenced in a study of T-cell reconstitution after alpha-beta-depleted transplantation in children. The TCRbeta library was prepared with unique molecular identifiers. TCRdb analysed the PCR reads with MiXCR anew, one entry per CDR3 protein. Of about 400,000 distinct CDR3 sequences in the sample, about a fifth were seen once. The sample here was PBMCs from the stem cell graft donor, taken from the stem cell graft. The source of these receptors is a human donor who donated a stem cell graft to a child with acute myeloid leukemia.

This clonotype was seen only a few times. The chain combines TRBV12-3 or TRBV12-4 with TRBJ2-7; no definite D call. The V and J ends lost 2 bases and 2 bases respectively, with 10 bases between them. The CDR3 covers 14 residues. The CDR3 region is CASSLRAAAYEQYF. The CDR3 nucleotides read TGTGCCAGCAGTTTAAGGGCCGCAGCCTACGAGCAGTACTTC.

The chain couples TRBV6-2 or TRBV6-3 to TRBJ2-7; D remains unclear. The CDR3 loop spans 12 amino acids. In germline, CDR1 is MNHEY, CDR2 SVGEGT. The V and J ends lost 7 bases and 7 bases respectively, with 14 bases between them. CDR3: CASNSFELEQYF. CDR3 nucleotide sequence: TGTGCCAGCAACTCATTCGAGCTAGAGCAGTACTTC.

The chain has TRBV20-1 and TRBJ2-3; 10 bases agree with TRBD2. The germline gives CDR1 DFQATT, CDR2 SNEGSKA (reference sequence). The V segment lost 6 bases and the J segment 4 bases; nucleotides outside the gene matches: 7. The CDR3 length is 14 residues. CDR3 bases: TGCAGTGCGAGGACTAGCGGAATTGCAGATACGCAGTATTTT. Protein: CSARTSGIADTQYF.

This chain joins TRBV2 and TRBJ1-2; D call uncertain. Looked up from germline, CDR1 is SNHLY and CDR2 is FYNNEI. This CDR3 spans 14 amino acids. Trimming left V 7 bases short and J 1 base short, with 13 bases between. As DNA, the CDR3 is TGTGCCAGCACTATGGACCCGGATAACTATGGCTACACCTTC. It is translated as CASTMDPDNYGYTF.

The chain couples TRBV5-5 to TRBJ2-3; D may correspond to TRBD1 or TRBD2 (5 bases each). Germline loops: CDR1 SGHKS, CDR2 YYEKEE (reference sequence). This CDR3 comprises 15 residues. The V and J ends lost 4 bases and 1 base respectively, with 13 bases between them. CDR3 coding DNA: TGTGCCAGCAGCCGAGAGGTGGGGGGCACAGATACGCAGTATTTT. Protein sequence: CASSREVGGTDTQYF.

This clonotype showed up just a few times. V usage is TRBV28 and J usage is TRBJ2-1; D uncertain. CDR3 length: 15 amino acids. CDR1 MDHEN and CDR2 SYDVKM come from the germline V gene. V was clipped by 6 bases and J by 4 bases, with 16 bases between them. In DNA, the CDR3 is TGTGCCAGCAGCCGAGACTGGGCAAGGTACAATGAGCAGTTCTTC. The encoded protein is CASSRDWARYNEQFF.

Only a few counts were recorded for this clonotype. This rearrangement joins TRBV10-2 to TRBJ2-3; D is possibly TRBD1 or TRBD2 (5 bases each). V was cut by 6 bases and J by 1 base, with 11 bases left in between. Germline V gene sequence: CDR1 WSHSY, CDR2 SAAADI. The CDR3 runs 14 residues. CDR3 protein: CASRAPGRTDTQYF. The DNA of the CDR3 is TGCGCCAGCAGAGCCCCGGGGCGCACAGATACGCAGTATTTT.

The DNA for the CDR3 is TGTGCCAGCAGTCCCCGTGGTAGCGGGAGAAGAGATACGCAGTATTTT. Translation: CASSPRGSGRRDTQYF. This chain links TRBV12-3 or TRBV12-4 with TRBJ2-3, with 9 nucleotides matching TRBD2. J gave up 5 bases and V 5 bases, and 11 bases lay outside the gene matches. This CDR3 contains 16 residues.

At least ten counts were recorded for this clonotype. This chain's CDR3 is CSARTGSNQPQHF. CDR3 in DNA: TGCAGTGCGCGGACAGGTAGCAATCAGCCCCAGCATTTT. This rearrangement joins TRBV20-1 to TRBJ1-5; 7 nucleotides match TRBD1. Germline CDR1 is DFQATT and CDR2 is SNEGSKA (reference sequence). J lost 0 bases, V lost 6 bases, and 2 bases had no gene match. There are 13 residues in the CDR3.

This clonotype was seen only a few times. This chain connects TRBV30 to TRBJ2-2; D unclear. The V end was cut by 4 bases, the J end by 1 base, with 10 bases between. CDR3 size: 14 residues. Germline CDR1 is GTSNPN and CDR2 is SVGIG (reference sequence). Written as DNA, the CDR3 is TGTGCCTGGAAACTGGTGAAGAACACCGGGGAGCTGTTTTTT. This sequence encodes CAWKLVKNTGELFF.

The chain uses TRBV7-9 and TRBJ2-7; tentatively, D is TRBD1 or TRBD2 (6 bases each). Trimming left V 3 bases short and J 3 bases short, with 21 bases between. The length of the CDR3 is 17 residues. The germline CDR1 and CDR2 sequences are SEHNR and FQNEAQ (reference sequence). CDR3 in DNA: TGTGCCAGCAGCTTTGGCGCGGGCGGGACAAGAGGCTACGAGCAGTACTTC. Its translation is CASSFGAGGTRGYEQYF.

The V gene is TRBV16, the J gene TRBJ1-1; no clear D. Per germline, CDR1 KGHSY and CDR2 FQNENV. Trimming took 1 base from V and 4 from J, leaving 7 bases between them. The CDR3 totals 13 residues. The CDR3 bases are TGTGCCAGCAGCCAATGGGGTGGCACTGAAGCTTTCTTT. Translation: CASSQWGGTEAFF.

This clonotype was found a few times. The chain links TRBV27 to TRBJ1-2; 8 nucleotides line up with TRBD1. The germline CDR1 and CDR2 sequences are MNHEY and SMNVEV (reference sequence). The CDR3 length is 16 residues. V shed 5 bases and J 4 bases; nucleotides not matched to a gene: 12. In DNA form, the CDR3 reads TGTGCCAGCAGTCCAGCGATGTGGACAGGGACCTATGGCTACACCTTC. It specifies CASSPAMWTGTYGYTF.

A single count supports this clonotype. This rearrangement joins TRBV2 to TRBJ2-1; 10 nucleotides line up with TRBD1. Per germline, CDR1 SNHLY and CDR2 FYNNEI. CDR3 size: 15 residues. V shed 8 bases, J shed 8 bases, and the junction held 12 bases outside the gene matches. CDR3 sequence: CASLPPRGQGDEQFF. The CDR3 nucleotides read TGTGCCAGCCTCCCGCCGCGAGGACAGGGGGATGAGCAGTTCTTC.

The J gene is TRBJ2-1, the V gene TRBV5-1, with 11 bases that match TRBD1. The junction had 5 bases not matched to a gene; V was cut back by 2 bases and J by 7 bases. This CDR3 has 15 residues. The germline CDR1 and CDR2 sequences are SGHRS and YFSETQ. The CDR3 loop is CASSFGQGAANEQFF. In DNA, the CDR3 is TGCGCCAGCAGCTTTGGACAGGGGGCGGCGAATGAGCAGTTCTTC.

This clonotype was counted many times. The chain recombines TRBV27 with TRBJ2-5, with 8 bases aligning to TRBD2. Germline CDR1 and CDR2: MNHEY and SMNVEV (reference sequence). The junction had 8 bases not matched to a gene; V was cut back by 7 bases and J by 4 bases. This CDR3 is 14 amino acids long. The CDR3 loop reads CASTTGGRGETQYF. The CDR3 DNA follows: TGTGCCAGCACAACGGGAGGGAGGGGAGAGACCCAGTACTTC.

The genes are TRBV14 and TRBJ2-1; 8 bases fit TRBD2. The CDR3 covers 15 residues. Germline V lookup: CDR1 SGHDN, CDR2 FVKESK. V lost 1 base and J lost 1; bases outside the gene matches: 0. The CDR3 here is CASSQGGRSYNEQFF. CDR3 DNA: TGTGCCAGCAGCCAAGGCGGGAGGTCCTACAATGAGCAGTTCTTC.

This clonotype was counted between two and nine times. The chain recombines TRBV2 with TRBJ2-3; 10 bases agree with TRBD2. Germline-derived CDR1 and CDR2 are SNHLY and FYNNEI. V was pared by 6 bases and J by 4 bases, with 4 bases of the junction left unmatched. This CDR3 is built from 14 residues. This CDR3 is CASRSSGSADTQYF. CDR3 bases: TGTGCCAGCAGGTCTAGCGGGAGTGCAGATACGCAGTATTTT.

The chain joins TRBV7-2 to TRBJ1-4; D not certain. The germline V gene encodes CDR1 SGHTA and CDR2 FQGNSA. Trimming took 4 bases from V and 8 from J, leaving 14 bases between them. CDR3 size: 14 residues. DNA for the CDR3: TGTGCCAGCAGCTATTCCGGGCTAGGGGAAAAACTGTTTTTT. This translates into CASSYSGLGEKLFF. The whole variable domain, filled in from reference TRBV7-2 and TRBJ1-4, reads GAGVSQSPSNKVTEKGKDVELRCDPISGHTALYWYRQSLGQGLEFLIYFQGNSAPDKSGLPSDRFSAERTGGSVSTLTIQRTQQEDSAVYLCASSYSGLGEKLFFGSGTQLSVL.

This chain uses TRBV10-3 with TRBJ2-1, with 8 bases aligning to TRBD1. The CDR3 spans 14 residues. The germline gives CDR1 ENHRY, CDR2 SYGVKD. V lost 2 bases, J lost 7 bases, and 4 bases stayed unmatched. The CDR3 sequence is CAISEDRGLNEQFF. CDR3 bases: TGTGCCATCAGTGAGGACAGGGGATTAAATGAGCAGTTCTTC.

This clonotype occurred a few times. The chain carries TRBV5-1 and TRBJ2-1; 13 bases agree with TRBD2. V shed 3 bases, J shed 7 bases, and the junction held 10 bases outside the gene matches. Germline V gene sequence: CDR1 SGHRS, CDR2 YFSETQ. The CDR3 totals 17 residues. CDR3 sequence reads: CASSSRTSGSLSNEQFF. In nucleotides, the CDR3 is TGCGCCAGCAGCTCCCGGACTAGCGGGAGTTTATCGAATGAGCAGTTCTTC.

This clonotype has a handful of counts. CDR3 residues: CASRRQGEETQYF. For the CDR3, the DNA is TGTGCCAGCAGGCGCCAGGGCGAAGAGACCCAGTACTTC. The chain uses TRBV27 and TRBJ2-5; D might be TRBD1 (5 bases). The CDR3 runs to 13 residues. Trimming took off 6 bases at V and 3 bases at J, with 11 bases between the two ends. Germline lookup yields CDR1 MNHEY and CDR2 SMNVEV (reference sequence).

This clonotype was picked up many times. CDR3 sequence (DNA): TGCAGCGTTGGCAGAGGGCTCACAGGGGGGCAAGAGACCCAGTACTTC. Translated, it gives CSVGRGLTGGQETQYF. The genes are TRBV29-1 and TRBJ2-5, with 8 bases that match TRBD1. Germline-derived CDR1 and CDR2 are SQVTM and ANQGSEA. The CDR3 runs to 16 residues. Trimming removed 4 bases from V and 2 bases from J; junction bases left unmatched: 12.

The chain employs TRBV29-1 and TRBJ1-3; 7 positions agree with TRBD1. The germline V gene encodes CDR1 SQVTM and CDR2 ANQGSEA. With 3 bases clipped from V and 3 bases from J, the junction kept 8 bases outside the gene matches. The CDR3 totals 15 residues. CDR3 in DNA: TGCAGCGTTGATTTGGACAGGCACGGTGGAAACACCATATATTTT. Residues: CSVDLDRHGGNTIYF.

This clonotype was counted many times. This chain's CDR3 is CAIALGADTQYF. CDR3 nucleotide sequence: TGTGCCATCGCCCTGGGGGCAGATACGCAGTATTTT. The V and J genes are TRBV10-3 and TRBJ2-3; D might be TRBD1 or TRBD2, each matching 5 bases. CDR1 and CDR2 from the germline V gene are ENHRY and SYGVKD. This CDR3 region has 12 residues. Trimming shortened V by 8 bases and J by 4 bases, and 10 bases separated the two germline ends.

This clonotype came up a few times. The V call is TRBV20-1, the J call TRBJ1-5, with D maybe TRBD1 (5 bases). V was trimmed by 3 bases and J by 6 bases, leaving 15 bases between them. Per the germline V gene, CDR1 is DFQATT and CDR2 is SNEGSKA (reference sequence). The CDR3 is made up of 14 amino acids. CDR3 nucleotides: TGCAGTGCTAGTGAAGGGCTCGGGGGTCAGCCCCAGCATTTT. Translation gives CSASEGLGGQPQHF.

The chain combines TRBV28 with TRBJ2-4, with 8 bases that match TRBD2. The germline gives CDR1 MDHEN, CDR2 SYDVKM. V dropped 4 bases and J dropped 0; count of bases not matched to a gene: 2. The CDR3 consists of 15 residues. The CDR3 reads CASSSTSGAKNIQYF. CDR3 sequence (DNA): TGTGCCAGCAGTTCAACTAGCGGAGCCAAAAACATTCAGTACTTC.

The chain combines TRBV6-2 or TRBV6-3 with TRBJ2-5, with D possibly TRBD1 on 6 matching bases. CDR1 MNHEY and CDR2 SVGEGT come from the germline V gene. V lost 2 bases, J lost 1 base, and 8 bases lay in between. CDR3 size: 14 residues. CDR3: CASSYRDIQETQYF. Written as DNA, the CDR3 is TGTGCCAGCAGTTACCGGGACATCCAAGAGACCCAGTACTTC.

This clonotype was counted a few times. The chain uses TRBV20-1 and TRBJ2-1; tentative D call: TRBD2 (6 bases). Germline V CDR1 and CDR2: DFQATT, SNEGSKA (reference sequence). The CDR3 has 13 residues. Trimming left V 3 bases short and J 8 bases short, with 14 bases between. CDR3 DNA sequence: TGCAGTGCTAGGGCGGCCTCGGGGGATGAGCAGTTCTTC. This codes for CSARAASGDEQFF.